The rows below give T cell receptor beta chains drawn from one sample of a study of T cell responses to AZD1222 COVID-19 vaccine. Data came from immunoSEQ multiplex PCR; TCRdb stores just in-frame clones and leaves some out. The sample includes about 110,000 clones, about 87% of them seen just once. The starting material was peripheral blood, obtained on day 0 of AZD1222 vaccination. The receptors were gathered from an adult in good health. The CDR3 runs from the conserved cysteine through the conserved F or W. Each record gives: clone size, D gene, V gene, J gene, CDR3 DNA, CDR3 protein. D genes are given only for firm matches. Some rows mark clone size as missing; the rest say once, few, many or name a class of expanded clone.

-	-	TRBV4-3	TRBJ1-1	TGCGCCAGCAGCCAAGCCAGGGCTACCACTGAAGCTTTCTTT	CASSQARATTEAFF
-	-	TRBV10-3	TRBJ1-5	TGTGCCACGTTCGCGGGTAACAATCAGCCCCAGCATTTT	CATFAGNNQPQHF
-	TRBD1	TRBV14	TRBJ1-6	TGTGCCAGCAGCCTTCGGCGGGACAGGGATAATTCACCCCTCCACTTT	CASSLRRDRDNSPLHF
-	-	TRBV7-8	TRBJ1-6	TGTGCCAGCAGCTTAGTCGGGGGAGATTCACCCCTCCACTTT	CASSLVGGDSPLHF
-	-	TRBV10-3	TRBJ2-7	TGTGCCATCAGTGATGGGGTAGCTTCCTACGAGCAGTACTTC	CAISDGVASYEQYF
-	-	TRBV5-1	TRBJ1-4	TGCGCCAGCACCCAATCTGGACAGAAGAATGAAAAACTGTTTTTT	CASTQSGQKNEKLFF
many	TRBD1	TRBV4-1	TRBJ2-2	TGCGCCAGCAGCCAAGCTGCGGGACAGGGGGGAAACGGGGAGCTGTTTTTT	CASSQAAGQGGNGELFF
-	-	TRBV9	TRBJ2-5	TGTGCCAGCAGCGTCGGCCCAGCCCAAGAGACCCAGTACTTC	CASSVGPAQETQYF
-	-	TRBV19	TRBJ1-2	TGTGCCAGTAGTAGGACCGACAACTATGGCTACACCTTC	CASSRTDNYGYTF
-	-	TRBV20-1	TRBJ2-7	TGCAGTGTCGGGAAAGTGAGGGAGCAGTACTTC	CSVGKVREQYF
-	-	TRBV5-6	TRBJ2-5	TGTGCCAGCAGCGACCGGGACCCGTACCAAGAGACCCAGTACTTC	CASSDRDPYQETQYF